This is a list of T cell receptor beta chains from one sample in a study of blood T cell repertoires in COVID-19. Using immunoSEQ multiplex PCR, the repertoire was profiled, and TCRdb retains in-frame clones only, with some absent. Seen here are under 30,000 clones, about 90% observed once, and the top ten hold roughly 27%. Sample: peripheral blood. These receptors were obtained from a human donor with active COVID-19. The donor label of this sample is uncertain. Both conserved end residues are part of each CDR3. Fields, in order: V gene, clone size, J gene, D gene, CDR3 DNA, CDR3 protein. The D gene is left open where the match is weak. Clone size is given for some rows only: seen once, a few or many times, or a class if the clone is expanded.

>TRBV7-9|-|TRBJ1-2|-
TGTGCCAGCAGCTTAGGGCAGTCTCATGGCTACACCTTC
CASSLGQSHGYTF
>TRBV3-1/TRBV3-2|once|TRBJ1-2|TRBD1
TGTGCCAGCAGCCGGACCGACAGGGAACGGGGCTACACCTTC
CASSRTDRERGYTF
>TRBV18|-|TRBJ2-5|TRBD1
TGTGCCAGCTCACCGGGACAGTCCCAAGAGACCCAGTACTTC
CASSPGQSQETQYF
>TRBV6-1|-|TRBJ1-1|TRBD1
TGTGCCAGCAGTGAAAGGACAGGACAAGCTTTCTTT
CASSERTGQAFF
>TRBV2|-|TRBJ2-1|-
TGTGCCAGCACAGGTGCAAGCTCCTACAATGAGCAGTTCTTC
CASTGASSYNEQFF
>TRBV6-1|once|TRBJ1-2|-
TGTGCCAGCAGTGAATCAGGGGACTATGGCTACACCTTC
CASSESGDYGYTF
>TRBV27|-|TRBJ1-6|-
TGTGCCAGCAGTTCTTGGCCCGATTACTATAATTCACCCCTCCACTTT
CASSSWPDYYNSPLHF
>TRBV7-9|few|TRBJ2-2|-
TGTGCCAGCAGCTTCCCGACTAGTCAACCAAACACCGGGGAGCTGTTTTTT
CASSFPTSQPNTGELFF
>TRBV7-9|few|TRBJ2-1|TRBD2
TGTGCCAGCACCAAAGCGGGAGTGAGCTACAATGAGCAGTTCTTC
CASTKAGVSYNEQFF
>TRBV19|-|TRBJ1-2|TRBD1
TGTGCCAGTAGTAGGCCTGGGACAGGGCGCTATGGCTACACCTTC
CASSRPGTGRYGYTF
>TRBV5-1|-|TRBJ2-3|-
TGCGCCAGCAGTCATTCGACTAGCACAGATACGCAGTATTTT
CASSHSTSTDTQYF
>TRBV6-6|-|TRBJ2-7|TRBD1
TGTGCCAGCAGTCCCATTGGACAGGGCGGCTACGAGCAGTACTTC
CASSPIGQGGYEQYF
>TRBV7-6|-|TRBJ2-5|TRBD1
TGTGCCAGCAGCGCAGGACAGGGGGTCCAAGAGACCCAGTACTTC
CASSAGQGVQETQYF
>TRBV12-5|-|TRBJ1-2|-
TGTGCTAGTGGTTTGACTGCCTCATATGGCTACACCTTC
CASGLTASYGYTF
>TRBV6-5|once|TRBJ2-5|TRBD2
TGTGCCAGCAGTTACTCGGGAGGGGCGGTGGAGACCCAGTACTTC
CASSYSGGAVETQYF
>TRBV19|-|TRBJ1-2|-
TGTGCCAGTAGTTCGATCGGGAGGGACTATGGCTACACCTTC
CASSSIGRDYGYTF
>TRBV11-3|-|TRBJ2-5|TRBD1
TGTGCCAGCAGCTTCTCAGGATGGCGTAGGACAGGTGACCAAGAGACCCAGTACTTC
CASSFSGWRRTGDQETQYF
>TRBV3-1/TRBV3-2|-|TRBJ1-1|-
TGTGCCAGCAGCCACGGCAGGGCATCCATGGGCACTGAAGCTTTCTTT
CASSHGRASMGTEAFF
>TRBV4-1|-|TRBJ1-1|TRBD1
TGCGCCAGCAGCCAAGATTGGGGACAGTCCACTGAAGCTTTCTTT
CASSQDWGQSTEAFF
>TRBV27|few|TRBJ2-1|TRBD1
TGTGCCAGCAGGGGACAGCGGACCTACAATGAGCAGTTCTTC
CASRGQRTYNEQFF
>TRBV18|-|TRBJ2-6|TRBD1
TGTGCCAGCTCAAAGTCATGGCCGGGACAGGGGGCCAACGTCCTGACTTTC
CASSKSWPGQGANVLTF
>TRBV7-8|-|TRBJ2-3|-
TGTGCCAGCAGCTGGCGGGTACCCATAATCACAGATACGCAGTATTTT
CASSWRVPIITDTQYF
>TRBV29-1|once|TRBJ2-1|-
TGCAGCGTTGTGGTCTCTAGCACCTACAATGAGCAGTTCTTC
CSVVVSSTYNEQFF
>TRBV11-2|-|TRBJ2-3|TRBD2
TGTGCCAGCAGCCCTCGACTAGCGGGACCCACAGATACGCAGTATTTT
CASSPRLAGPTDTQYF
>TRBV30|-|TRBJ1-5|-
TGTGCCTGGAGTTTACAGGAGGGACAGCCCCAGCATTTT
CAWSLQEGQPQHF
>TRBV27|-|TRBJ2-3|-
TGTGCCAGCAGTTTTATTTACTCGGGCACAGATACGCAGTATTTT
CASSFIYSGTDTQYF
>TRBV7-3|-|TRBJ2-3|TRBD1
TGTGCCAGCAGTCCCCAGGGGGGCACAGATACGCAGTATTTT
CASSPQGGTDTQYF
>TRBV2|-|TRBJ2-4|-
TGTGCCAGCATTGGAAGGGAGGCCATTCAGTACTTC
CASIGREAIQYF